The 8 T cell receptor beta chains presented below share a single source sample, sequenced in a study of CD8 T cells in Susac syndrome. Roughly 0.45 to 1 ug RNA was reverse transcribed with random hexamers. TCRdb re-called the immunoSEQ multiplex PCR reads through MiXCR, storing one row per CDR3 protein. Here the sample spans approximately 150,000 distinct CDR3 sequences, around 94% being singletons. The material sequenced was CD4+ T cells from PBMCs. Receptors originate from a human donor with multiple sclerosis.

V usage is TRBV9 and J usage is TRBJ2-1; TRBD2 matches at 10 bases. The CDR3 consists of 15 residues. With 4 bases clipped from V and 4 bases from J, the junction kept 5 bases outside the gene matches. Germline loops: CDR1 SGDLS, CDR2 YYNGEE. CDR3 DNA: TGTGCCAGCAGCTCCCAGCGGGAGGGATACAATGAGCAGTTCTTC. Residues: CASSSQREGYNEQFF.

The chain has TRBV29-1 and TRBJ1-2, with a weak D call TRBD1 (6 bases). Germline V gene data show CDR1 as SQVTM and CDR2 as ANQGSEA. The V and J ends lost 2 bases and 14 bases respectively, with 21 bases between them. The CDR3 sequence is 13 residues long. CDR3 nucleotides: TGCAGCGTTGAAACCGGACAGCAATCCCCGGGAACCTTC. Translating it yields CSVETGQQSPGTF. Full variable domain (outside the CDR3, taken from reference TRBV29-1 and TRBJ1-2): SAVISQKPSRDICQRGTSLTIQCQVDSQVTMMFWYRQQPGQSLTLIATANQGSEATYESGFVIDKFPISRPNLTFSTLTVSNMSPEDSSIYLCSVETGQQSPGTFGSGTRLTVV.

This chain connects TRBV5-1 to TRBJ2-5; 10 nucleotides agree with TRBD2. CDR1 and CDR2 from the germline V gene are SGHRS and YFSETQ. J lost 5 bases, V lost 2 bases, and 12 bases had no gene match. CDR3 length equals 17 residues. In DNA, the CDR3 is TGCGCCAGCAGCTTCGGAGCGGGAGGGTCATTTCTGGAGACCCAGTACTTC. Translating gives CASSFGAGGSFLETQYF.

The CDR3: CSASGSARYGYTF. The CDR3 DNA follows: TGCAGTGCTAGTGGATCTGCCCGATATGGCTACACCTTC. The genes are TRBV20-1 and TRBJ1-2, with no clear D. The CDR3 runs 13 residues. Trimming stripped 3 bases from V and 5 bases from J, with 13 bases between. CDR1 and CDR2 (germline): DFQATT, SNEGSKA (reference sequence).

The chain combines TRBV5-4 with TRBJ1-1; a possible D gene is TRBD1 (5 bases). With 4 bases removed from V and 5 bases from J, the gap between germline ends came to 15 bases. The CDR3 extends over 14 amino acids. Germline CDR1 SGHNT, CDR2 YYREEE (reference sequence). CDR3 in amino acids: CASSPMLTGTEAFF. CDR3 coding DNA: TGTGCCAGCAGCCCAATGCTTACAGGTACTGAAGCTTTCTTT.

V is TRBV7-6 and J is TRBJ2-6; 7 nucleotides align to TRBD2. The length of the CDR3 is 16 residues. The V gene end was trimmed by 3 bases and the J gene end by 0 bases; junction bases not matched to a gene: 2. CDR1 and CDR2 from the germline V gene are SGHVS and FNYEAQ. CDR3 protein: CASSLGGPSGANVLTF. CDR3 coding DNA: TGTGCCAGCAGCTTGGGAGGGCCCTCTGGGGCCAACGTCCTGACTTTC.

The V and J genes are TRBV6-1 and TRBJ2-7, with 8 positions matching TRBD1. Germline CDR1 and CDR2: MNHNS and SASEGT. CDR3 length equals 13 residues. V lost 1 base, J lost 7 bases, and 3 bases stayed unmatched. Written as DNA, the CDR3 is TGTGCCAGCAGTGAAGTTGGGACAGGTGAGCAGTACTTC. This sequence encodes CASSEVGTGEQYF.

This rearrangement joins TRBV2 to TRBJ2-5, with a weak D call TRBD2 (5 bases). Germline V CDR1 and CDR2: SNHLY, FYNNEI. This CDR3 comprises 12 residues. Trimming pared 7 bases from V and 3 bases from J, leaving 9 bases between. DNA for the CDR3: TGTGCCAGCATCGGGGTGGAAGAGACCCAGTACTTC. It encodes CASIGVEETQYF. Full variable domain (outside the CDR3, taken from reference TRBV2 and TRBJ2-5): EPEVTQTPSHQVTQMGQEVILRCVPISNHLYFYWYRQILGQKVEFLVSFYNNEISEKSEIFDDQFSVERPDGSNFTLKIRSTKLEDSAMYFCASIGVEETQYFGPGTRLLVL.